This T cell receptor (beta chain) derives from a study of glioma-infiltrating T cells after dendritic cell vaccination. Input was about 2 ug genomic DNA, or all available if less. This table comes from immunoSEQ multiplex PCR, and its TCRdb copy is limited to in-frame clones, with some not included. Here the sample spans over 55,000 clones, around 81% being singletons. Sequencing used blood, obtained before dendritic cell vaccination. The TCR was taken from a human donor with glioblastoma.

CDR3 loop: CASIPGGQGHNQPQHF. CDR3 coding DNA: TGCGCCAGCATTCCAGGGGGACAGGGTCACAATCAGCCCCAGCATTTT. The chain carries TRBV5-1 and TRBJ1-5, with 9 bases lining up with TRBD1. This CDR3 contains 16 residues. Per germline, CDR1 SGHRS and CDR2 YFSETQ. With V trimmed by 6 bases and J by 3 bases, 10 bases remained unmatched.